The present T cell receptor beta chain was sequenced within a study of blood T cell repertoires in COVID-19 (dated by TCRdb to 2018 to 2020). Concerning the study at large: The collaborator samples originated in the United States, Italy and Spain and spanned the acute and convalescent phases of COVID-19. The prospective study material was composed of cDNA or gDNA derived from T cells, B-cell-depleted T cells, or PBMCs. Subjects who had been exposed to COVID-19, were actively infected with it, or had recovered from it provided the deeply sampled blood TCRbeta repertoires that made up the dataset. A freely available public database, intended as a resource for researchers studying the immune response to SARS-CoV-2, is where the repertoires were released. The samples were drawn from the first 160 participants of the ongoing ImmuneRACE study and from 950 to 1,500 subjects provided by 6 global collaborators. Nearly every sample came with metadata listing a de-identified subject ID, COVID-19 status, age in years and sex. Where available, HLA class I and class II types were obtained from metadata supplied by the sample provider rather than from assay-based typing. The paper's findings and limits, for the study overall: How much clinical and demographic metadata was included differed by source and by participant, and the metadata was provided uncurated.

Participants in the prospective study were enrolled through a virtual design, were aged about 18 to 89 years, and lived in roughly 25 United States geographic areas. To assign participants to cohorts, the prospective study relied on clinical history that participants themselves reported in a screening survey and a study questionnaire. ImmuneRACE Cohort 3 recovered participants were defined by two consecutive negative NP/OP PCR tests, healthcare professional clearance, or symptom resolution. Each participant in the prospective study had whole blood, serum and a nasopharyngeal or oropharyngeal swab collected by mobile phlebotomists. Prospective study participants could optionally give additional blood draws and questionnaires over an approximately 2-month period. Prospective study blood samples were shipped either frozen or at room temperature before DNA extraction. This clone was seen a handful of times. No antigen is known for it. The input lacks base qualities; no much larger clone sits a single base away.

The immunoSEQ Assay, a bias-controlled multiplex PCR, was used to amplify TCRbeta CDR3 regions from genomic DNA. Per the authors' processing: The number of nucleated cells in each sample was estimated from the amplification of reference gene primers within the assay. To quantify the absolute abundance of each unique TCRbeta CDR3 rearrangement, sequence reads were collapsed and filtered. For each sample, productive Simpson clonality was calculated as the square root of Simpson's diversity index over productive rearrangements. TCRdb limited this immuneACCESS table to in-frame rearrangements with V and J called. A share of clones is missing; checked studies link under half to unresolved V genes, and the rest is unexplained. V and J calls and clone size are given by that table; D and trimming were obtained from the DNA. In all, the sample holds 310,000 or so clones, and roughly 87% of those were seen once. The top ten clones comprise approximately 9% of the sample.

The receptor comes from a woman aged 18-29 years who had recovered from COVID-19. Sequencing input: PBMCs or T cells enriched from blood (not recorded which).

The DNA reads TGTGCCACCAGTGACGAAGACAGATCTAGCACAGATACGCAGTATTTT. Its translation reads: CATSDEDRSSTDTQYF. The rearranged segments are TRBV24-1 and TRBJ2-3; a tentative D match to TRBD1 spans 5 bases. CDR1 and CDR2 are read off the germline V gene as KGHDR and SFDVKD. Including cysteine and phenylalanine, the CDR3 has 16 amino acids. Kept here is only the CDR3 DNA, which spans 48 bases and is read in frame from base 1. V drops 4 bases and J drops 0 bases, leaving 13 bases in between.